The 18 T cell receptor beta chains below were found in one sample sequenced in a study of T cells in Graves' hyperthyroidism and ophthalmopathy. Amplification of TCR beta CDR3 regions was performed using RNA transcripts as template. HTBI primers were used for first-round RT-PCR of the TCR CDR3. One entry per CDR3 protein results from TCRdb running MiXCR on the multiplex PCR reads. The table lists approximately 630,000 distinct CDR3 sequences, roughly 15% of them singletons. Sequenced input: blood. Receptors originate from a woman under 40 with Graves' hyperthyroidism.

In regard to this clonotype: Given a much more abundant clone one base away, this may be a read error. The chain's CDR3 is CASSQDLGDAEAFF. For the CDR3, the DNA is TGTGCCAGCAGCCAAGATCTAGGGGACGCTGAAGCTTTCTTT. This rearrangement joins TRBV4-2 to TRBJ1-1; possibly TRBD1 for D (5 bases). V dropped 0 bases and J dropped 6 bases, with 11 bases sitting between them. The CDR3 spans 14 residues. CDR1 and CDR2 (germline): LGHNA, YNFKEQ.

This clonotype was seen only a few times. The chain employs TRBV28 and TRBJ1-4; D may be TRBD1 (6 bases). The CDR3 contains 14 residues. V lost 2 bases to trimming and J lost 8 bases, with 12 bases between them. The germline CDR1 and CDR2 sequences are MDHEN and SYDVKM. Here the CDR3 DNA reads TGTGCCAGCAGTTTACCAGGGGCGGGGGAAAAACTGTTTTTT. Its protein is CASSLPGAGEKLFF. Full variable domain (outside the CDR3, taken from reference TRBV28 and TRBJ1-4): DVKVTQSSRYLVKRTGEKVFLECVQDMDHENMFWYRQDPGLGLRLIYFSYDVKMKEKGDIPEGYSVSREKKERFSLILESASTNQTSMYLCASSLPGAGEKLFFGSGTQLSVL.

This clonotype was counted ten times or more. The CDR3 protein is CASSSRQGRNEKLFF. CDR3 sequence (DNA): TGTGCCAGCAGCTCGCGACAGGGGAGGAATGAAAAACTGTTTTTT. V usage is TRBV7-2 and J usage is TRBJ1-4; 8 bases align to TRBD1. The CDR3 has 15 amino acids. The trim removed 4 bases at V and 5 bases at J, leaving 6 bases unmatched. Germline V gene lookup returns CDR1 SGHTA and CDR2 FQGNSA.

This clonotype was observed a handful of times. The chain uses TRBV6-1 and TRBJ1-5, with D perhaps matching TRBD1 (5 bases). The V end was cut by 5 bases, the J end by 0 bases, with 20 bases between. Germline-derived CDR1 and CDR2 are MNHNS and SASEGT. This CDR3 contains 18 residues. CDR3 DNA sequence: TGTGCCAGCAGTAACGCTAGGACAAGATCTTATAGCAATCAGCCCCAGCATTTT. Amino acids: CASSNARTRSYSNQPQHF.

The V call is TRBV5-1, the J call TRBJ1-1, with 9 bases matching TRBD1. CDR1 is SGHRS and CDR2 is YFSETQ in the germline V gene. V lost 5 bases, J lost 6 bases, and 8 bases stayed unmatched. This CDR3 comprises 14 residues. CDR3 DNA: TGCGCCAGCAGACGGACAGGGGCGTTCGCTGAAGCTTTCTTT. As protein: CASRRTGAFAEAFF. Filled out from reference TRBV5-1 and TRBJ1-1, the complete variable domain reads KAGVTQTPRYLIKTRGQQVTLSCSPISGHRSVSWYQQTPGQGLQFLFEYFSETQRNKGNFPGRFSGRQFSNSRSEMNVSTLELGDSALYLCASRRTGAFAEAFFGQGTRLTVV.

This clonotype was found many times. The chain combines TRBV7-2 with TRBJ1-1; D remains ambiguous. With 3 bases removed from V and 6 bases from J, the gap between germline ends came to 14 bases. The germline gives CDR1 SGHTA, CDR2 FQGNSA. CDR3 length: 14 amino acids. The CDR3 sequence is CASSLKLYSSEAFF. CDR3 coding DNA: TGTGCCAGCAGCTTGAAACTTTACTCTTCTGAAGCTTTCTTT. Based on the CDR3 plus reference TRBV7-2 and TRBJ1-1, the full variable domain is GAGVSQSPSNKVTEKGKDVELRCDPISGHTALYWYRQSLGQGLEFLIYFQGNSAPDKSGLPSDRFSAERTGGSVSTLTIQRTQQEDSAVYLCASSLKLYSSEAFFGQGTRLTVV.

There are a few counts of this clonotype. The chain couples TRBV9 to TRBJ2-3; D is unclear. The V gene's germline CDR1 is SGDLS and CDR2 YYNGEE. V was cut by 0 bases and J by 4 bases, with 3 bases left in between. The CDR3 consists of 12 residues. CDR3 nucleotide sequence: TGTGCCAGCAGCGTAGTCCCAGATACGCAGTATTTT. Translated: CASSVVPDTQYF. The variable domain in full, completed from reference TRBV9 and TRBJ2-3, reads DSGVTQTPKHLITATGQRVTLRCSPRSGDLSVYWYQQSLDQGLQFLIQYYNGEERAKGNILERFSAQQFPDLHSELNLSSLELGDSALYFCASSVVPDTQYFGPGTRLTVL.

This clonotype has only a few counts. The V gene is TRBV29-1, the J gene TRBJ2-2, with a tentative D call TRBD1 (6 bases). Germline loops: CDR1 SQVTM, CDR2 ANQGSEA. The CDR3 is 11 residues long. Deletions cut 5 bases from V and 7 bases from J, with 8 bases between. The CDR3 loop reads CSVRTDGELFF. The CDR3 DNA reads TGCAGCGTTCGGACAGACGGGGAGCTGTTTTTT.

The CDR3 reads CASGYEETQYF. The CDR3 nucleotides read TGTGCCAGCGGGTATGAAGAGACCCAGTACTTC. This rearrangement joins TRBV2 to TRBJ2-5; D gene ambiguous. Trimming removed 8 bases from V and 3 bases from J, with 7 bases in between. In germline, CDR1 is SNHLY, CDR2 FYNNEI. CDR3 length equals 11 residues.

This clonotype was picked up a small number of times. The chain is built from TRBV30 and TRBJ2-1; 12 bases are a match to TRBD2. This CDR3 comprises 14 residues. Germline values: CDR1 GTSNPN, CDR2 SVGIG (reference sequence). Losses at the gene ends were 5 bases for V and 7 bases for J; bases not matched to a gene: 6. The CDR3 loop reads CAWDTSGRKNEQFF. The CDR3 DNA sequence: TGTGCCTGGGACACTAGCGGGAGGAAAAATGAGCAGTTCTTC. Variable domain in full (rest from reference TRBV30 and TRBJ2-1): SQTIHQWPATLVQPVGSPLSLECTVEGTSNPNLYWYRQAAGRGLQLLFYSVGIGQISSEVPQNLSASRPQDRQFILSSKKLLLSDSGFYLCAWDTSGRKNEQFFGPGTRLTVL.

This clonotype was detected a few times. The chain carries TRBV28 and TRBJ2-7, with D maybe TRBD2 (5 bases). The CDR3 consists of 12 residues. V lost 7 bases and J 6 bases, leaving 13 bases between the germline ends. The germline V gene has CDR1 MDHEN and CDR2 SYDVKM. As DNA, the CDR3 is TGTGCCAGCAATTTTTTCGGGGTCGAGCAGTACTTC. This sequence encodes CASNFFGVEQYF. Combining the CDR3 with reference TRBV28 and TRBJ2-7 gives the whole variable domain DVKVTQSSRYLVKRTGEKVFLECVQDMDHENMFWYRQDPGLGLRLIYFSYDVKMKEKGDIPEGYSVSREKKERFSLILESASTNQTSMYLCASNFFGVEQYFGPGTRLTVT.

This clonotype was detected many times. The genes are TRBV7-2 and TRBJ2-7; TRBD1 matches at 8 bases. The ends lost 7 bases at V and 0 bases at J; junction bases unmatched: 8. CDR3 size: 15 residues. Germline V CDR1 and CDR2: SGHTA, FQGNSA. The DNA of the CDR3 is TGTGCCAGCACCAACGGACAGGGTGGCTCCTACGAGCAGTACTTC. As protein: CASTNGQGGSYEQYF.

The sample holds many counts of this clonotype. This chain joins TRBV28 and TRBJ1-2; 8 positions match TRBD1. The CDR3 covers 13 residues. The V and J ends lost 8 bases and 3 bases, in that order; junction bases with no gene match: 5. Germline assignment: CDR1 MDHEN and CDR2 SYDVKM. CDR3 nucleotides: TGTGCCAGCTTAGGACAGGGCTACTATGGCTACACCTTC. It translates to CASLGQGYYGYTF.

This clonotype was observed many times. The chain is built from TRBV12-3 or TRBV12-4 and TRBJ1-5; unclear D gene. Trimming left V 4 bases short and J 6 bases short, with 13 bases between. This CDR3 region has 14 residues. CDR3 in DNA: TGTGCCAGCAGTTATGACCCGGGAGGTCAGCCCCAGCATTTT. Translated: CASSYDPGGQPQHF.

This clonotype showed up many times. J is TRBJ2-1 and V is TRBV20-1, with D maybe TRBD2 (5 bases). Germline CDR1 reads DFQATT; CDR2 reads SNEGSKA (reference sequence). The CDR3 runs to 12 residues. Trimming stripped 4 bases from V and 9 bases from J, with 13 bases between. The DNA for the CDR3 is TGCAGTGCTATCCAGCGGATTACTGAGCAGTTCTTC. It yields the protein CSAIQRITEQFF.

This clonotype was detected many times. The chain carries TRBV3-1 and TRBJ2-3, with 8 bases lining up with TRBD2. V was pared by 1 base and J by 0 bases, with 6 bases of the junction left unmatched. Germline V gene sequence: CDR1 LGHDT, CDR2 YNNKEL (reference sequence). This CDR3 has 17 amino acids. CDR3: CASSQGDSGTSTDTQYF. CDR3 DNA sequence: TGTGCCAGCAGCCAAGGTGATAGCGGGACTAGCACAGATACGCAGTATTTT.

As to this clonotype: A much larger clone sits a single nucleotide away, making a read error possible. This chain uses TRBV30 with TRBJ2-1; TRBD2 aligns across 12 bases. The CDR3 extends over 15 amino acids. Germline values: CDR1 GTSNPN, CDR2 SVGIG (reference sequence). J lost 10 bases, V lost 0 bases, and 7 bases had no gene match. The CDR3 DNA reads TGTGCCTGGAGTGTAGGGCTAGCGGGAGGGGGGGAGCAGTTCTTC. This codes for CAWSVGLAGGGEQFF. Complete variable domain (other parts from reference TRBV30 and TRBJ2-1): SQTIHQWPATLVQPVGSPLSLECTVEGTSNPNLYWYRQAAGRGLQLLFYSVGIGQISSEVPQNLSASRPQDRQFILSSKKLLLSDSGFYLCAWSVGLAGGGEQFFGPGTRLTVL.

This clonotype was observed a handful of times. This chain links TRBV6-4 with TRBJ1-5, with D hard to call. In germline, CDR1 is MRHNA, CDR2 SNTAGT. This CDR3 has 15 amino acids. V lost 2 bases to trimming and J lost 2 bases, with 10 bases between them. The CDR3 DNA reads TGTGCCAGCAGTGACCCAAAGGGTGGCAATCAGCCCCAGCATTTT. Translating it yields CASSDPKGGNQPQHF.